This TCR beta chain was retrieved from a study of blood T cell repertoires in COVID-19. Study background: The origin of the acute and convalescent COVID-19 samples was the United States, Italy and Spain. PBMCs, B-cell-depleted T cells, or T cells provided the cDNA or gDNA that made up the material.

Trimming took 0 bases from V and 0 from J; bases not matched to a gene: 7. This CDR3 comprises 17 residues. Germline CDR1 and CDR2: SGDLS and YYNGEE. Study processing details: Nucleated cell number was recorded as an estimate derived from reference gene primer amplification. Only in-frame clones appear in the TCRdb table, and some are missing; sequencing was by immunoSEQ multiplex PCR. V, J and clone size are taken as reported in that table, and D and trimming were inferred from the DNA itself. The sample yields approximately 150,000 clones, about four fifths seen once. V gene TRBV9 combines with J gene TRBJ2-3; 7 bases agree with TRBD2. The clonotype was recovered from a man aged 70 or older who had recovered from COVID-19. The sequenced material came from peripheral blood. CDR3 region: CASSVGPSGASTDTQYF. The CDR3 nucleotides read TGTGCCAGCAGCGTAGGTCCTAGCGGAGCTAGCACAGATACGCAGTATTTT.